This entry features one T cell receptor beta chain sequence. The target antigen is unknown. This sample was included in a study of shared clonotypes between healthy human individuals. The study, taken as a whole, reports: Only blood underwent sampling, and tissue repertoires likely differ.

Assay used: immunoSEQ multiplex PCR; TCRdb lists only in-frame clones, some missing. This table holds around 510,000 clones, roughly four fifths found once. J lost 3 bases, V lost 5 bases, and 3 bases had no gene match. Per germline, CDR1 GTSNPN and CDR2 SVGIG (reference sequence). The CDR3 spans 14 residues. This receptor was taken from a woman in her forties in good health. Some clones in this sample may be carry-over from other donors' samples. The chain joins TRBV30 to TRBJ2-3, with 12 bases aligning to TRBD2. Material: PBMCs. The CDR3 nucleotides are TGTGCCTGGTTGACTAGCGGGAGTACAGATACGCAGTATTTT. Translating it yields CAWLTSGSTDTQYF.